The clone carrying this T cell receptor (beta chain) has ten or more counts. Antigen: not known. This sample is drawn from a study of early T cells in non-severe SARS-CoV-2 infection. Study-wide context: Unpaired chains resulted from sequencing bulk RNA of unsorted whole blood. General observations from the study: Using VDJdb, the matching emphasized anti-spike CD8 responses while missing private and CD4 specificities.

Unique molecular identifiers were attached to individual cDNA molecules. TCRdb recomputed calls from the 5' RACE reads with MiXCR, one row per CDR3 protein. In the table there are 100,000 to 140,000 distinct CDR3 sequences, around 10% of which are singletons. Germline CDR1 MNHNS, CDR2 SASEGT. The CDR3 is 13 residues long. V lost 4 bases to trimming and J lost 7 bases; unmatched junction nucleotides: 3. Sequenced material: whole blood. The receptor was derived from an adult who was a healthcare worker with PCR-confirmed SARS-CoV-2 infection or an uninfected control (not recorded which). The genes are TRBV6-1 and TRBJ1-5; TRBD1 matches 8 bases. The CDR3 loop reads CASSGTGRQPQHF. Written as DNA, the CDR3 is TGTGCCAGCAGTGGGACAGGGCGGCAGCCCCAGCATTTT.